The clone carrying this TCR beta chain was counted only a few times. Antigen unknown. The authors amplified TCR beta CDR3 regions, and they did so from RNA transcripts for repertoire sequencing. The workflow started with a first-round RT-PCR run with HTBI primers and then moved on to a second-round multiplex PCR. TCRdb reprocessed the multiplex PCR reads with MiXCR, giving one entry per CDR3 protein. The sample holds 650,000 to 900,000 distinct CDR3 sequences, about 44% seen once. Donors with ophthalmopathy: moderate-to-severe activity, CAS ≥3, NOSPECS ≥4, duration under 3 months. Researchers turned away patients with other autoimmune diseases, uncontrolled infections, pregnancy or lactation. This sample was taken from a study of Graves' ophthalmopathy and Graves' hyperthyroidism. Findings and caveats of the study: Ophthalmopathy versus stable hyperthyroidism: 13-signature model gave roughly 88% sensitivity, 80% to 84% specificity. Blood also contained most of the expanded thyroid clonotypes above 0.001 frequency.

CDR3 length equals 14 residues. V lost 1 base to trimming and J lost 2 bases, with 9 bases between them. The V gene's germline CDR1 is SGHDN and CDR2 FVKESK. The chain employs TRBV14 and TRBJ2-7, with unresolved D. This TCR came from an adult man with Graves' ophthalmopathy. The specimen sequenced was peripheral blood. CDR3 residues: CASSQGPGPYEQYF. CDR3 nucleotides: TGTGCCAGCAGCCAAGGTCCAGGCCCCTACGAGCAGTACTTC.